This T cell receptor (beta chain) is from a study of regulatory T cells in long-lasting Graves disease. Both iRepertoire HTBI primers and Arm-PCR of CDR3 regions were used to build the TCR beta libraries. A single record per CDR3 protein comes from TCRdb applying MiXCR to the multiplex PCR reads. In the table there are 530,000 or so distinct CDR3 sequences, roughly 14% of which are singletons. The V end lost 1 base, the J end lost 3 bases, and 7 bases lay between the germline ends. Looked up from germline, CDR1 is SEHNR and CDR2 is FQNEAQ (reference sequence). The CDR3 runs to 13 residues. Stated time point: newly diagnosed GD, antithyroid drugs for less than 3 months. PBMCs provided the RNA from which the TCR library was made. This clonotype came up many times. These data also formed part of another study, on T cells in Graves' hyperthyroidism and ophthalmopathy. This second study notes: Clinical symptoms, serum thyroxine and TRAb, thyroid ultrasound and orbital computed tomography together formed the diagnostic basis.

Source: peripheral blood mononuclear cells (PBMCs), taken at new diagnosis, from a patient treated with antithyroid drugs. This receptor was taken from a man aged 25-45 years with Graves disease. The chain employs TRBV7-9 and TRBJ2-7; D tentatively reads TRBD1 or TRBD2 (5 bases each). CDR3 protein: CASSLGDDYEQYF. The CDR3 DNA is TGTGCCAGCAGCTTAGGGGACGACTACGAGCAGTACTTC.